This entry is about one TCR beta chain. In the authors' methods: From reference gene primer amplification, estimates of nucleated cell counts were derived. The method was immunoSEQ multiplex PCR; TCRdb's version includes in-frame clones alone and lacks a portion of them. D and trimming were read from the DNA, whereas the V and J calls and clone size are those reported in that table. The data contain approximately 670,000 clones, 85% to 90% of them singletons. This sample is drawn from a study of blood T cell repertoires in COVID-19. Study context: Sites in the United States, Italy and Spain provided acute and convalescent COVID-19 samples. T cells, B-cell-depleted T cells, or PBMCs supplied cDNA or gDNA.

Germline CDR1 and CDR2: SGDLS and YYNGEE. Trimming left V 4 bases short and J 5 bases short, with 18 bases between. The CDR3 length is 15 residues. This rearrangement joins TRBV9 to TRBJ1-1; unclear D gene. The TCR was taken from a woman between 18 and 29 years old with acute or convalescent COVID-19. Sequencing input: peripheral blood. The CDR3 reads CASSSRTGGGTEAFF. The CDR3 DNA reads TGTGCCAGCAGCTCCCGAACGGGTGGCGGGACTGAAGCTTTCTTT. The full variable domain, its missing parts supplied by reference TRBV9 and TRBJ1-1, is DSGVTQTPKHLITATGQRVTLRCSPRSGDLSVYWYQQSLDQGLQFLIQYYNGEERAKGNILERFSAQQFPDLHSELNLSSLELGDSALYFCASSSRTGGGTEAFFGQGTRLTVV.